This note documents a single TCR beta chain sequence. Its target is not known. The sample comes from a study of OX40 agonist ivuxolimab in advanced cancers. Study-level information: Every 2 weeks, ivuxolimab was infused into the patients intravenously at between 0.01 and 10 mg/kg.

CDR1 DFQATT and CDR2 SNEGSKA come from the germline V gene (reference sequence). The germline V and J ends were trimmed by 5 bases and 5 bases, with 9 bases remaining between them. The CDR3 loop spans 11 amino acids. Only in-frame clones appear in the TCRdb table, and some are missing; sequencing was by immunoSEQ multiplex PCR. This table has roughly 92,000 clones, approximately 80% appearing once. Findings and limits, study-wide: Clonal expansion was seen in CD4+ and CD8+ blood T cells by week 6 at 0.1 to 3.0 mg/kg.

Source: CD4+ or CD8+ T cells sorted from blood, taken in a trial of the OX40 agonist ivuxolimab. This TCR was recovered from an adult with an advanced solid tumor such as melanoma, head and neck, liver or kidney cancer. The V gene is TRBV20-1, the J gene TRBJ2-5; D is ambiguous. CDR3 in amino acids: CSARAGETQYF. The CDR3 DNA follows: TGCAGTGCTCGAGCCGGGGAGACCCAGTACTTC.